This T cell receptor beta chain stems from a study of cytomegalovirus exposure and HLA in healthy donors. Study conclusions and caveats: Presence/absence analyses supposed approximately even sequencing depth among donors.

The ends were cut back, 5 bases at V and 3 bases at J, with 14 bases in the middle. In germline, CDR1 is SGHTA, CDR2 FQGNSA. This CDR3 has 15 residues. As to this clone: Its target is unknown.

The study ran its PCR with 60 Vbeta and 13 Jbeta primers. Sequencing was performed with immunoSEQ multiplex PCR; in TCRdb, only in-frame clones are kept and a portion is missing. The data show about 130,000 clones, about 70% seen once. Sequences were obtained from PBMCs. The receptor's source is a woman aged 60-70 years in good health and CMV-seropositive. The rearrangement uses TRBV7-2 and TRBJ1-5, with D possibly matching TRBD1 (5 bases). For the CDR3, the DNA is TGTGCCAGCAGCCCCTATCGGGGGACCAATCAGCCCCAGCATTTT. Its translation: CASSPYRGTNQPQHF.